The present T cell receptor beta chain was sequenced within a study of T cells in localized non-small cell lung cancer. Overall study results and limits: Appearing in adjacent lung were a median roughly 60 of the top 100 tumor clones. There was higher T cell clonality in uninvolved adjacent lung than in tumor, and it was highest there.

As concerns this clone: Its matching antigen is unknown.

Germline CDR1 SGHDN, CDR2 FVKESK. Trimming took 0 bases from V and 5 from J, leaving 7 bases between them. The CDR3 contains 13 residues. The repertoire was sequenced with immunoSEQ multiplex PCR; TCRdb's copy has only in-frame clones and lacks some. The sample includes 90,000 to 95,000 clones, roughly 88% of them seen just once. The genes are TRBV14 and TRBJ1-1; D ambiguous. The TCR comes from a woman aged 35 to 75 with stage II squamous cell lung carcinoma. Sequenced here: PBMCs, sampled before any cancer treatment. The CDR3 DNA reads as TGTGCCAGCAGCCAAGAAACGGTAACTGAAGCTTTCTTT. This gives the protein CASSQETVTEAFF.